Reported below is one T cell receptor beta chain. The sample originates from a study of blood T cell repertoires in COVID-19. The study counted Cohort 3 donors as recovered given two negative PCRs, clearance, or symptom resolution. Original processing notes: Researchers report that nucleated cell counts were estimated from reference gene primer amplification. TCRdb's copy holds only in-frame clones and misses some; the assay was immunoSEQ multiplex PCR. The V and J calls and clone size come from that table; D and trimming were worked out from the DNA. The sample contains about 200,000 clones, 75% to 90% of which appear only once. This CDR3 has 16 amino acids. The V gene's germline CDR1 is MNHEY and CDR2 SVGAGI. Germline trimming cut 2 bases from V and 1 base from J; bases unmatched to any gene: 7.

Sequenced input: PBMCs or T cells enriched from blood (not recorded which). The V gene is TRBV6-5, the J gene TRBJ1-1, with 7 positions matching TRBD1. This sequence originates from a woman in her thirties who had recovered from COVID-19. CDR3 loop: CASSYDRVYGNTEAFF. The CDR3 coding sequence is TGTGCCAGCAGTTACGACAGGGTCTATGGGAACACTGAAGCTTTCTTT.